The rows below give T cell receptor beta chains drawn from one sample of a study of T-cell reconstitution after alpha-beta-depleted transplantation in children. TCRdb redid the calling of the PCR reads with MiXCR, one entry per CDR3 protein. Of around 370,000 distinct CDR3 sequences listed, around 10% are singletons. The specimen was PBMCs from the stem cell graft donor, collected from the stem cell graft. These receptors were taken from a human donor who donated a stem cell graft to a child with acute lymphoblastic leukemia. Both conserved end residues are part of each CDR3. The order of the fields is D gene, J gene, V gene, clone size, CDR3 DNA, CDR3 protein. D genes are given only for firm matches. Clone sizes are given selectively: once, few, many, or a class where the clone is expanded.

d_call: .; j_call: TRBJ2-1; v_call: TRBV20-1; clone_size: .; cdr3_nt: TGCAGTGCTAGTAAGCGGCTGGGGTACAATGAGCAGTTCTTC; cdr3_aa: CSASKRLGYNEQFF
d_call: .; j_call: TRBJ2-3; v_call: TRBV29-1; clone_size: .; cdr3_nt: TGCAGCGTTGCCCCTAGCACAGATACGCAGTATTTT; cdr3_aa: CSVAPSTDTQYF
d_call: .; j_call: TRBJ1-1; v_call: TRBV5-1; clone_size: .; cdr3_nt: TGCGCCAGCAGCTGGGGGGGGAAGGGAAGGGGCATGAACACTGAAGCTTTCTTT; cdr3_aa: CASSWGGKGRGMNTEAFF
d_call: .; j_call: TRBJ1-5; v_call: TRBV7-2; clone_size: many; cdr3_nt: TGTGCCAGCAGCCCCAAAGGGGACACGGGTCAGCATTTT; cdr3_aa: CASSPKGDTGQHF
d_call: .; j_call: TRBJ2-3; v_call: TRBV5-6; clone_size: few; cdr3_nt: TGTGCCAGCAGCACGGGGGCCACAGATACGCAGTATTTT; cdr3_aa: CASSTGATDTQYF
d_call: TRBD1; j_call: TRBJ1-1; v_call: TRBV6-2/TRBV6-3; clone_size: .; cdr3_nt: TGTGCCACAGGGGGCTGGAACACTGAAGCTTTCTTT; cdr3_aa: CATGGWNTEAFF
d_call: TRBD2; j_call: TRBJ2-3; v_call: TRBV7-3; clone_size: few; cdr3_nt: TGTGCCAGCAGCTCCGGGCCTATGCGGGAGAGGACAGATACGCAGTATTTT; cdr3_aa: CASSSGPMRERTDTQYF
d_call: TRBD2; j_call: TRBJ2-7; v_call: TRBV5-1; clone_size: few; cdr3_nt: TGCGCCAGCAGCTTTCGGCGGTCCGGGAGGGCCTCCTACGAGCAGTACTTC; cdr3_aa: CASSFRRSGRASYEQYF
d_call: TRBD1; j_call: TRBJ1-1; v_call: TRBV2; clone_size: few; cdr3_nt: TGTGCCAGCCAAATAGACAGGGGCACTGAAGCTTTCTTT; cdr3_aa: CASQIDRGTEAFF
d_call: .; j_call: TRBJ2-6; v_call: TRBV5-5; clone_size: .; cdr3_nt: TGTGCCAGCAGCTTGGCTCTCTCTGGGGCCAACGTCCTGACTTTC; cdr3_aa: CASSLALSGANVLTF
d_call: .; j_call: TRBJ1-4; v_call: TRBV27; clone_size: few; cdr3_nt: TGTGCCAGCAGGGAGCAATCCAATGAAAAACTGTTTTTT; cdr3_aa: CASREQSNEKLFF
d_call: .; j_call: TRBJ2-1; v_call: TRBV12-3/TRBV12-4; clone_size: many; cdr3_nt: TGTGCCAGCAGCCACTACAATGAGCAGTTCTTC; cdr3_aa: CASSHYNEQFF
d_call: .; j_call: TRBJ2-3; v_call: TRBV5-1; clone_size: many; cdr3_nt: TGCGCCAGCAGCTTGGATCAGTTTGATACGCAGTATTTT; cdr3_aa: CASSLDQFDTQYF
d_call: .; j_call: TRBJ1-5; v_call: TRBV20-1; clone_size: few; cdr3_nt: TGCAGTGCTAGAGCCCGGGGAGGGAATAAGGGCAATCAGCCCCAGCATTTT; cdr3_aa: CSARARGGNKGNQPQHF
d_call: .; j_call: TRBJ2-7; v_call: TRBV12-3/TRBV12-4; clone_size: few; cdr3_nt: TGTGCCAGCAGCATCTCAAGCGGCACCCCTTCCTACGAGCAGTACTTC; cdr3_aa: CASSISSGTPSYEQYF
d_call: .; j_call: TRBJ1-1; v_call: TRBV19; clone_size: .; cdr3_nt: TGTGCCAGTAGTATAAGGCAGACGAACACTGAAGCTTTCTTT; cdr3_aa: CASSIRQTNTEAFF
d_call: .; j_call: TRBJ2-7; v_call: TRBV7-9; clone_size: few; cdr3_nt: TGTGCCAGCAGCCCAGGACAGCTCAGCTCCTACGAGCAGTACTTC; cdr3_aa: CASSPGQLSSYEQYF
d_call: .; j_call: TRBJ2-1; v_call: TRBV5-1; clone_size: few; cdr3_nt: TGCGCCAGCAGCTTGCAACAGGGGGGGTTCAATGAGCAGTTCTTC; cdr3_aa: CASSLQQGGFNEQFF
d_call: .; j_call: TRBJ1-1; v_call: TRBV12-3/TRBV12-4; clone_size: many; cdr3_nt: TGTGCCAGCAGTTTTCTAGGGAGGTGGACTGAAGCTTTCTTT; cdr3_aa: CASSFLGRWTEAFF
d_call: .; j_call: TRBJ2-1; v_call: TRBV4-3; clone_size: .; cdr3_nt: TGCGCCAGCAGCCAAGTCCCCCCAGGGCCAAGCTCCTACAATGAGCAGTTCTTC; cdr3_aa: CASSQVPPGPSSYNEQFF
d_call: TRBD1; j_call: TRBJ2-7; v_call: TRBV28; clone_size: few; cdr3_nt: TGTGCCAGCACCACCGGGACAGGGACCTACGAGCAGTACTTC; cdr3_aa: CASTTGTGTYEQYF
d_call: .; j_call: TRBJ2-6; v_call: TRBV28; clone_size: few; cdr3_nt: TGTGCCAGCATCCGAGGCCCGGGGAGGTCTGGGGCCAACGTCCTGACTTTC; cdr3_aa: CASIRGPGRSGANVLTF
d_call: .; j_call: TRBJ1-1; v_call: TRBV12-3/TRBV12-4; clone_size: few; cdr3_nt: TGTGCCAGCAGCTTATTAGGGGACAAATTGAACACTGAAGCTTTCTTT; cdr3_aa: CASSLLGDKLNTEAFF